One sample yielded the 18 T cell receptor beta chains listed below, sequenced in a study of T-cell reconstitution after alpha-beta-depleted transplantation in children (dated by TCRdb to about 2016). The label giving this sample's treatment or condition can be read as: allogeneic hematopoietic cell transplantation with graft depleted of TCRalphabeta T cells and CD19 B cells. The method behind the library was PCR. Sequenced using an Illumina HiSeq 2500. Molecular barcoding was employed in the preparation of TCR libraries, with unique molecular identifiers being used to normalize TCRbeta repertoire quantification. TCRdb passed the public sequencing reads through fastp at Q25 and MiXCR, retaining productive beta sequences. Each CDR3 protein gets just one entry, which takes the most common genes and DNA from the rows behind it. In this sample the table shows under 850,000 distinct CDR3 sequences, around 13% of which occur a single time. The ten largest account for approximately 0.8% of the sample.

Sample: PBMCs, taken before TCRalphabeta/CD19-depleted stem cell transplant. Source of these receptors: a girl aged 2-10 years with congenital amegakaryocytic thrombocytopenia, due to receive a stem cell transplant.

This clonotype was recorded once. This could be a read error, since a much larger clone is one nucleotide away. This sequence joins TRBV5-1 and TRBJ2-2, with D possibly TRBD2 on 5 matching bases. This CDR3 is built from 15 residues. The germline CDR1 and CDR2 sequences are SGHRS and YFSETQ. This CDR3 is CASSLLQPPTGELLF. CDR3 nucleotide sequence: TGCGCCAGCAGCTTGTTACAGCCTCCGACCGGGGAGCTGCTTTTT.

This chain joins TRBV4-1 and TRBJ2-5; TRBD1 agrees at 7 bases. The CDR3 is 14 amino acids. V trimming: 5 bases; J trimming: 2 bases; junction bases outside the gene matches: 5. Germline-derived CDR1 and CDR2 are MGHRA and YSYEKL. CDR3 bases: TGCGCCAGCAGCGAGGACAGGTTTCAAGAGACCCAGTACTTC. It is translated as CASSEDRFQETQYF.

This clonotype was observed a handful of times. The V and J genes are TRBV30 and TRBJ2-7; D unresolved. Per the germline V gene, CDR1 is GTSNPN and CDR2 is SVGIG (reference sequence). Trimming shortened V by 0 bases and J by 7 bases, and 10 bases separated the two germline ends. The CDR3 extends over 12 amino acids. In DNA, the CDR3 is TGTGCCTGGAGTGTACTGGTGGGGGAGCAGTACTTC. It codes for CAWSVLVGEQYF.

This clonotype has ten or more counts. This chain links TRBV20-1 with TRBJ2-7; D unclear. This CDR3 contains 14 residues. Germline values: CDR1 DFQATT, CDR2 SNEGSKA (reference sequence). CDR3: CSAEYDRLTYEQYF. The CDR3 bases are TGCAGCGCAGAGTATGATAGATTAACCTACGAGCAGTACTTC.

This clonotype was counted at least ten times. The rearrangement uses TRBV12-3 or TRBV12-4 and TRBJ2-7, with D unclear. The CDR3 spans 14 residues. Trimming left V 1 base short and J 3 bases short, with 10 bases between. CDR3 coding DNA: TGTGCCAGCAGTTTAGGCCTAGGATTCTACGAGCAGTACTTC. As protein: CASSLGLGFYEQYF.

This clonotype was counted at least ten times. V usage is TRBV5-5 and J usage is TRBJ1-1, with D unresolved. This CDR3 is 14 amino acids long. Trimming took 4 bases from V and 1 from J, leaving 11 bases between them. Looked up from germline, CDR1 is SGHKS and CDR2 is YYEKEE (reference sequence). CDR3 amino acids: CASSRGRQNTEAFF. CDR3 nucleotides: TGTGCCAGCAGCCGAGGACGGCAGAACACTGAAGCTTTCTTT.

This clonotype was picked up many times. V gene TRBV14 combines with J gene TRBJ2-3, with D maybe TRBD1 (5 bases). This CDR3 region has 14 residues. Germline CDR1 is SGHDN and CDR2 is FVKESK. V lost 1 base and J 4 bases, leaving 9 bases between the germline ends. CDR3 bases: TGTGCCAGCAGCCAAGCAGGGATCGCAGATACGCAGTATTTT. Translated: CASSQAGIADTQYF.

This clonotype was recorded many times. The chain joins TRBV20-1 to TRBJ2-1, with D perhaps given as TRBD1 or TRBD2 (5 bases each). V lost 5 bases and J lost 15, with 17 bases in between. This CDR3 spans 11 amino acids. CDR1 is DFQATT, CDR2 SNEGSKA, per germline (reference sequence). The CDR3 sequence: CSASPGTGAFF. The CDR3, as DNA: TGCAGTGCTTCCCCCGGGACCGGGGCGTTCTTC.

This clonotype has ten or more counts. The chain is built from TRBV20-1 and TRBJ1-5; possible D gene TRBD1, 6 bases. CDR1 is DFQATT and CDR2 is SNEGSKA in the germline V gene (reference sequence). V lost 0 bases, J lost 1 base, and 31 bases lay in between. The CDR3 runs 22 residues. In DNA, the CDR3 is TGCAGTGCTAGAGATGCGGGGGCAGTCGTCCACCATTACACCGGCAGCAATCAGCCCCAGCATTTT. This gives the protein CSARDAGAVVHHYTGSNQPQHF.

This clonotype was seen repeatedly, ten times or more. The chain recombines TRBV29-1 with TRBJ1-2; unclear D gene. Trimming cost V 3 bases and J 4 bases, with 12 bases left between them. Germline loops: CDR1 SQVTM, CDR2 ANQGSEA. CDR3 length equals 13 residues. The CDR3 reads CSVDGVSGYGYTF. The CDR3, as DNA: TGCAGCGTTGATGGGGTATCCGGCTATGGCTACACCTTC.

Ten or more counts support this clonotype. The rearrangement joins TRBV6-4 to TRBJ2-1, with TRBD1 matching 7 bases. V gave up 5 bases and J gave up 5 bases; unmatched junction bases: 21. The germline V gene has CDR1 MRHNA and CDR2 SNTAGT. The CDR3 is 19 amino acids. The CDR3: CASSRFGTAQTSHNNEQFF. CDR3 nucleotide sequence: TGTGCCAGCAGTCGATTCGGGACAGCCCAAACTTCGCACAACAATGAGCAGTTCTTC.

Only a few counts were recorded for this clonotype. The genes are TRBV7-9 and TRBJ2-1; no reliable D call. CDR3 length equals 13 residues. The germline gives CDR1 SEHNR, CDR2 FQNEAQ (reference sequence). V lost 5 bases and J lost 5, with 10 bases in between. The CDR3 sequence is CASSPGSNNEQFF. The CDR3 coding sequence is TGTGCCAGCAGCCCCGGGTCGAACAATGAGCAGTTCTTC.

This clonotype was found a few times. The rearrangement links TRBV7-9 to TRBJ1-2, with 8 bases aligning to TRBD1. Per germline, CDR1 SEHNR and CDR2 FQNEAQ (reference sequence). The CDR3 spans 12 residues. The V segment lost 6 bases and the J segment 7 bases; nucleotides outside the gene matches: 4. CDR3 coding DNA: TGTGCCAGCAGGGACAGGGAGAGTGGCTACACCTTC. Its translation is CASRDRESGYTF.

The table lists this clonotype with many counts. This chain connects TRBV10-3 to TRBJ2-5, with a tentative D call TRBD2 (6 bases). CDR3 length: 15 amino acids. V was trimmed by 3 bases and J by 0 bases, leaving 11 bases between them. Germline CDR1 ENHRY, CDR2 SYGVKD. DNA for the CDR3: TGTGCCATCAGTGACTCCCGGGGGTACCAAGAGACCCAGTACTTC. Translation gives CAISDSRGYQETQYF.

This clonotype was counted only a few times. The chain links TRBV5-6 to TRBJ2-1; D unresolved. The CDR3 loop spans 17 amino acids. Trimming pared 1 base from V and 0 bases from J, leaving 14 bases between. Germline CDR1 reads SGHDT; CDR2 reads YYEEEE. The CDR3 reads CASSLSWGWSSYNEQFF. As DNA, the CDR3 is TGTGCCAGCAGCTTGTCGTGGGGTTGGAGCTCCTACAATGAGCAGTTCTTC. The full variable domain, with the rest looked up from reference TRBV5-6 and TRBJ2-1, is DAGVTQSPTHLIKTRGQQVTLRCSPKSGHDTVSWYQQALGQGPQFIFQYYEEEERQRGNFPDRFSGHQFPNYSSELNVNALLLGDSALYLCASSLSWGWSSYNEQFFGPGTRLTVL.

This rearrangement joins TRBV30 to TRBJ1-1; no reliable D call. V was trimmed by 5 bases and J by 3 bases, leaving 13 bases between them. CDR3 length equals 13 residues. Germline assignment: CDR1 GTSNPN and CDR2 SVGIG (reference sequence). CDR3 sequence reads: CAWVSGRHTEAFF. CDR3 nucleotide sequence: TGTGCCTGGGTAAGCGGTAGGCACACTGAAGCTTTCTTT.

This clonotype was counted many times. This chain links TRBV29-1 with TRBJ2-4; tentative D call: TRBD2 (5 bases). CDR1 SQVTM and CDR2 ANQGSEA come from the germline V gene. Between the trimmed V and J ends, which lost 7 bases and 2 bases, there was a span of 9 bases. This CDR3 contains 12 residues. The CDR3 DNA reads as TGCAGCGCAACGGGGTCCAAAAACATTCAGTACTTC. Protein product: CSATGSKNIQYF.

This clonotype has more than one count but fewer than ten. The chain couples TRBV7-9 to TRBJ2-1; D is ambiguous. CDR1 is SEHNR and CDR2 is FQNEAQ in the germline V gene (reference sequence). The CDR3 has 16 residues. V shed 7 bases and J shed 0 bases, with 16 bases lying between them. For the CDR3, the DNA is TGTGCCAGCACCCCAAGTACCCGAAGCTCCTACAATGAGCAGTTCTTC. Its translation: CASTPSTRSSYNEQFF.